These 18 T cell receptor beta chains were sequenced from one sample in a study of blood T cell repertoires in COVID-19. Some clones are missing from TCRdb's copy, which holds only in-frame ones; the method was immunoSEQ multiplex PCR. The sample includes about 76,000 clones, roughly 91% of them seen just once. The sequencing sample was made of peripheral blood. Receptor source: a woman older than 75 with active or convalescent COVID-19.

The chain employs TRBV3-1 (or the pseudogene TRBV3-2) and TRBJ2-5; 8 positions match TRBD2. Trimming removed 3 bases from V and 2 bases from J; junction bases left unmatched: 14. The CDR3 has 18 amino acids. Germline V gives CDR1 LGHDT, CDR2 YNNKEL (reference sequence). The CDR3 protein is CASSHEGLDVGIQETQYF. CDR3 bases: TGTGCCAGCAGCCACGAGGGACTAGACGTGGGGATACAAGAGACCCAGTACTTC.

The chain recombines TRBV5-4 with TRBJ2-7; 8 bases match TRBD2. The J segment lost 4 bases and the V segment lost 0 bases, leaving 9 bases of the junction unmatched. The germline V gene has CDR1 SGHNT and CDR2 YYREEE (reference sequence). This CDR3 has 16 residues. CDR3 protein: CASSLGTSTGGYEQYF. The DNA of the CDR3 is TGTGCCAGCAGCTTGGGGACTAGCACGGGGGGATACGAGCAGTACTTC.

The rearrangement links TRBV7-9 to TRBJ1-1; 9 bases line up with TRBD1. Germline V CDR1 and CDR2: SEHNR, FQNEAQ (reference sequence). Germline trimming cut 5 bases from V and 3 bases from J; bases unmatched to any gene: 16. The CDR3 is 18 residues long. CDR3 in amino acids: CASSGSGQGRALYTEAFF. The DNA of the CDR3 is TGTGCCAGCAGCGGATCCGGACAGGGGAGGGCTTTGTACACTGAAGCTTTCTTT.

This clone was seen a single time. The chain couples TRBV11-2 to TRBJ1-2, with D perhaps TRBD1 (6 bases). The CDR3 contains 13 residues. Germline-derived CDR1 and CDR2 are SGHAT and FQNNGV. Trimming removed 0 bases at V and 8 bases at J, with 10 bases between. This chain's CDR3 is CASSLEGAGGYTF. CDR3 sequence (DNA): TGTGCCAGCAGCTTAGAGGGGGCAGGAGGCTACACCTTC.

This clone was seen more than once but under ten times. This sequence joins TRBV27 and TRBJ1-2; D possibly corresponds to TRBD1 (5 bases). The CDR3 extends over 14 amino acids. Deletions cut 4 bases from V and 5 bases from J, with 14 bases between. Germline V CDR1 and CDR2: MNHEY, SMNVEV (reference sequence). CDR3 sequence reads: CASSWGAEAYGYTF. The CDR3, as DNA: TGTGCCAGCAGTTGGGGCGCCGAGGCATATGGCTACACCTTC.

CDR3 DNA: TGTGCCAGCAGCGACAGTTATAGCAATCAGCCCCAGCATTTT. The encoded protein is CASSDSYSNQPQHF. The chain has TRBV6-2 or TRBV6-3 and TRBJ1-5; possibly TRBD1 for D (5 bases). From germline, CDR1 is MNHEY and CDR2 SVGEGT. The length of the CDR3 is 14 residues. V dropped 6 bases and J dropped 0 bases, with 9 bases sitting between them.

The gene calls are TRBV7-8 and TRBJ2-7; 7 bases line up with TRBD1. Germline V lookup: CDR1 SGHVS, CDR2 FQNEAQ. With 9 bases clipped from V and 3 bases from J, the junction kept 32 bases outside the gene matches. CDR3 length: 21 residues. DNA for the CDR3: TGTGCCAGAATGGGGGCTGAACTAAAACAGGGACAGAACCGATTCCGCTACGAGCAGTACTTC. It encodes CARMGAELKQGQNRFRYEQYF.

The gene calls are TRBV7-8 and TRBJ1-2; no reliable D call. Germline V gene data show CDR1 as SGHVS and CDR2 as FQNEAQ. V lost 2 bases, J lost 3 bases, and 13 bases lay in between. This CDR3 is 15 amino acids long. DNA for the CDR3: TGTGCCAGCAGCTTATGGTTCGGGGTTGACTATGGCTACACCTTC. Residues: CASSLWFGVDYGYTF.

This chain links TRBV10-2 with TRBJ2-7, with D tentatively TRBD1 (5 bases). This CDR3 has 12 residues. CDR1 and CDR2 (germline): WSHSY, SAAADI. The germline V and J ends were trimmed by 5 bases and 9 bases, with 14 bases remaining between them. The DNA for the CDR3 is TGCGCCAGCAGTCCCCAGGGTAGGGTGCAGTACTTC. This encodes CASSPQGRVQYF.

This sequence joins TRBV28 and TRBJ2-1, with 7 bases matching TRBD2. V lost 4 bases to trimming and J lost 2 bases; unmatched junction nucleotides: 5. The CDR3 has 15 residues. Germline V gene lookup returns CDR1 MDHEN and CDR2 SYDVKM. The CDR3, as DNA: TGTGCCAGCAGTTCGCCTAGCGGAGCCTACAATGAGCAGTTCTTC. Its protein product is CASSSPSGAYNEQFF. The complete variable domain, with remaining parts taken from reference TRBV28 and TRBJ2-1, reads DVKVTQSSRYLVKRTGEKVFLECVQDMDHENMFWYRQDPGLGLRLIYFSYDVKMKEKGDIPEGYSVSREKKERFSLILESASTNQTSMYLCASSSPSGAYNEQFFGPGTRLTVL.

The chain joins TRBV19 to TRBJ2-1; TRBD1 might be the D (6 bases). V was cut by 7 bases and J by 7 bases, with 14 bases left in between. The CDR3 covers 13 residues. The germline gives CDR1 LNHDA, CDR2 SQIVND (reference sequence). The CDR3 loop is CASKQGFQNEQFF. CDR3 coding DNA: TGTGCCAGTAAGCAGGGGTTTCAAAATGAGCAGTTCTTC.

The CDR3 loop reads CASSFVLAGANVLTF. The CDR3, as DNA: TGTGCCAGCAGCTTTGTACTGGCTGGGGCCAACGTCCTGACTTTC. This chain connects TRBV5-8 to TRBJ2-6; D is unclear. V was trimmed by 2 bases and J by 2 bases, leaving 8 bases between them. Germline lookup yields CDR1 SGHTS and CDR2 YDEGEE. The CDR3 loop spans 15 amino acids.

J is TRBJ1-2 and V is TRBV19, with a tentative D call TRBD1 (5 bases). Germline-derived CDR1 and CDR2 are LNHDA and SQIVND (reference sequence). The CDR3 covers 13 residues. Trimming took off 5 bases at V and 5 bases at J, with 12 bases between the two ends. CDR3: CASSWGSEYGYTF. The CDR3 DNA follows: TGTGCCAGTAGTTGGGGCAGCGAATATGGCTACACCTTC.

V and J are TRBV5-4 and TRBJ2-5; perhaps TRBD1 as D (6 bases). The germline V gene encodes CDR1 SGHNT and CDR2 YYREEE (reference sequence). The CDR3 is 16 residues long. The V end lost 3 bases, the J end lost 5 bases, and 20 bases lay between the germline ends. The CDR3 bases are TGTGCCAGCAGCTCCCAAGTCTCAGACAGGAGTGAGACCCAGTACTTC. The encoded protein is CASSSQVSDRSETQYF.

The chain joins TRBV28 to TRBJ2-6; 10 bases map to TRBD1. This CDR3 region has 16 residues. Germline V gene sequence: CDR1 MDHEN, CDR2 SYDVKM. J lost 2 bases, V lost 6 bases, and 4 bases had no gene match. This CDR3 is CASRTGGLAGANVLTF. DNA for the CDR3: TGTGCCAGCAGGACAGGGGGCCTCGCTGGGGCCAACGTCCTGACTTTC.

The chain couples TRBV7-9 to TRBJ1-2; D ambiguous. Trimming pared 1 base from V and 4 bases from J, leaving 10 bases between. This CDR3 is built from 14 residues. Germline V lookup: CDR1 SEHNR, CDR2 FQNEAQ (reference sequence). CDR3 bases: TGTGCCAGCAGCTTAGTTCAGGCTCTCTATGGCTACACCTTC. Amino acids: CASSLVQALYGYTF.

The V and J genes are TRBV28 and TRBJ2-3; perhaps TRBD1 as D (5 bases). Deletions cut 5 bases from V and 5 bases from J, with 11 bases between. CDR1 is MDHEN and CDR2 is SYDVKM in the germline V gene. CDR3 length: 13 amino acids. The CDR3 reads CASSGAQGDTQYF. The CDR3 DNA reads as TGTGCCAGCAGTGGGGCCCAGGGAGATACGCAGTATTTT. The variable domain in full, with the rest retrieved from reference TRBV28 and TRBJ2-3, is DVKVTQSSRYLVKRTGEKVFLECVQDMDHENMFWYRQDPGLGLRLIYFSYDVKMKEKGDIPEGYSVSREKKERFSLILESASTNQTSMYLCASSGAQGDTQYFGPGTRLTVL.

The V gene is TRBV7-9, the J gene TRBJ2-5; D remains unclear. This CDR3 is 14 amino acids long. V lost 1 base and J lost 2, with 8 bases in between. CDR1 is SEHNR, CDR2 FQNEAQ, per germline (reference sequence). The CDR3 reads CASSLVGSQETQYF. For the CDR3, the DNA is TGTGCCAGCAGCTTAGTGGGCTCTCAAGAGACCCAGTACTTC. Full variable domain (rest looked up from reference TRBV7-9 and TRBJ2-5): DTGVSQNPRHKITKRGQNVTFRCDPISEHNRLYWYRQTLGQGPEFLTYFQNEAQLEKSRLLSDRFSAERPKGSFSTLEIQRTEQGDSAMYLCASSLVGSQETQYFGPGTRLLVL.